The 17 T cell receptor beta chains below all came from one sample that was sequenced in a study of cytomegalovirus exposure and HLA in healthy donors. The study ran its PCR with 60 Vbeta and 13 Jbeta primers. Profiled with immunoSEQ multiplex PCR; TCRdb holds only in-frame clones, not every one. The sample yields around 76,000 clones, about four fifths seen once. Material for sequencing was PBMCs. These receptors were taken from a woman aged 40 to 49 in good health and CMV-seropositive.

This chain joins TRBV19 and TRBJ2-1; perhaps TRBD1 as D (6 bases). The CDR3 sequence is 14 residues long. Per the germline V gene, CDR1 is LNHDA and CDR2 is SQIVND (reference sequence). V shed 1 base and J shed 12 bases, with 16 bases lying between them. The CDR3 protein is CASSIGDTGSGQFF. CDR3 nucleotide sequence: TGTGCCAGTAGTATAGGGGACACTGGAAGTGGGCAGTTCTTC.

The chain joins TRBV7-2 to TRBJ2-1; 11 bases agree with TRBD2. This CDR3 is built from 18 residues. The germline CDR1 and CDR2 sequences are SGHTA and FQGNSA. V shed 2 bases, J shed 4 bases, and the junction held 10 bases outside the gene matches. For the CDR3, the DNA is TGTGCCAGCAGCTTATTGGCTAGCGGGGGGTTTGGGTACAATGAGCAGTTCTTC. It specifies CASSLLASGGFGYNEQFF. Together with reference TRBV7-2 and TRBJ2-1, the CDR3 gives the full variable domain: GAGVSQSPSNKVTEKGKDVELRCDPISGHTALYWYRQSLGQGLEFLIYFQGNSAPDKSGLPSDRFSAERTGGSVSTLTIQRTQQEDSAVYLCASSLLASGGFGYNEQFFGPGTRLTVL.

This clone was counted only a few times. The CDR3 coding sequence is TGTGCCAGCAGCTTAGGAGGCCTACCGGCAGACATTCAGTACTTC. Protein sequence: CASSLGGLPADIQYF. The V call is TRBV11-2, the J call TRBJ2-4, with no clear D. This CDR3 has 15 amino acids. From germline, CDR1 is SGHAT and CDR2 FQNNGV. The V end lost 1 base, the J end lost 8 bases, and 15 bases lay between the germline ends.

This clone was counted between two and nine times. This chain connects TRBV7-6 to TRBJ2-5, with TRBD2 matching over 10 bases. This CDR3 contains 18 residues. The ends lost 5 bases at V and 0 bases at J; junction bases unmatched: 12. Germline V gene sequence: CDR1 SGHVS, CDR2 FNYEAQ. The CDR3 DNA reads TGTGCCAGCAGCCCCGCGGTGGCTAGCGGGGGCCACCAAGAGACCCAGTACTTC. Protein sequence: CASSPAVASGGHQETQYF.

V and J are TRBV28 and TRBJ1-2, with 8 bases matching TRBD1. V trimming: 6 bases; J trimming: 6 bases; junction bases outside the gene matches: 6. The CDR3 is 13 amino acids. Germline values: CDR1 MDHEN, CDR2 SYDVKM. The CDR3 nucleotides are TGTGCCAGCAGACCGACAGGGGTGGATGGCTACACCTTC. Translated: CASRPTGVDGYTF.

CDR3: CATAGYSNQPQHF. Written as DNA, the CDR3 is TGTGCCACAGCAGGGTATAGCAATCAGCCCCAGCATTTT. This sequence joins TRBV28 and TRBJ1-5, with a possible D match to TRBD1 (5 bases). Between the trimmed V and J ends, which lost 10 bases and 0 bases, there was a span of 10 bases. The CDR3 is 13 amino acids. Germline V lookup: CDR1 MDHEN, CDR2 SYDVKM.

This clone was counted only a few times. V and J are TRBV29-1 and TRBJ1-1; the D is unclear. Deletions cut 7 bases from V and 4 bases from J, with 16 bases between. CDR1 is SQVTM, CDR2 ANQGSEA, per germline. CDR3 length: 13 residues. In DNA, the CDR3 is TGCAGCGCCCGACGCCAAGAGGGCACTGAAGCTTTCTTT. Amino acids: CSARRQEGTEAFF. The variable domain in full, with the rest retrieved from reference TRBV29-1 and TRBJ1-1, is SAVISQKPSRDICQRGTSLTIQCQVDSQVTMMFWYRQQPGQSLTLIATANQGSEATYESGFVIDKFPISRPNLTFSTLTVSNMSPEDSSIYLCSARRQEGTEAFFGQGTRLTVV.

CDR3 sequence reads: CASSTGTEGEKLFF. CDR3 DNA sequence: TGTGCCAGCAGCACCGGGACTGAGGGAGAAAAACTGTTTTTT. The V and J genes are TRBV6-5 and TRBJ1-4; D is possibly TRBD1 (5 bases). Looked up from germline, CDR1 is MNHEY and CDR2 is SVGAGI. Trimming shortened V by 6 bases and J by 8 bases, and 16 bases separated the two germline ends. The CDR3 runs to 14 residues.

The chain recombines TRBV5-1 with TRBJ1-2; D is possibly TRBD1 (6 bases). From germline, CDR1 is SGHRS and CDR2 YFSETQ. This CDR3 comprises 13 residues. V lost 1 base, J lost 7 bases, and 11 bases lay in between. For the CDR3, the DNA is TGCGCCAGCAGCTTGCGGCAGGGGTTTGGCTACACCTTC. The encoded protein is CASSLRQGFGYTF.

With regard to this clone: Germline and junction disagree at one end, which may indicate a read error. The rearrangement joins TRBV6-1 to TRBJ2-5; D unresolved. Germline V gives CDR1 MNHNS, CDR2 SASEGT. This CDR3 contains 11 residues. Written as DNA, the CDR3 is TGTGCCAGCAGTGAATCACTCCCGGGTAACTTC. Translated, it gives CASSESLPGNF.

The J gene is TRBJ2-3, the V gene TRBV7-9, with D tentatively TRBD2 (6 bases). Trimming pared 5 bases from V and 4 bases from J, leaving 16 bases between. From germline, CDR1 is SEHNR and CDR2 FQNEAQ (reference sequence). CDR3 length: 15 residues. CDR3 DNA sequence: TGTGCCAGCAGCCCTTGGGACTTCAGTGCAGATACGCAGTATTTT. Amino acid sequence: CASSPWDFSADTQYF.

CDR3 in amino acids: CAWSVLGGSYGYTF. The CDR3 region has the DNA TGTGCCTGGAGTGTTCTAGGGGGCAGTTATGGCTACACCTTC. This chain joins TRBV30 and TRBJ1-2; TRBD1 agrees at 7 bases. Germline CDR1 is GTSNPN and CDR2 is SVGIG (reference sequence). V was clipped by 0 bases and J by 5 bases; unmatched bases: 6. The CDR3 loop spans 14 amino acids.

This clone was counted between two and nine times. The chain recombines TRBV7-2 with TRBJ2-1; tentatively, D is TRBD2 (7 bases). There are 15 residues in the CDR3. In germline, CDR1 is SGHTA, CDR2 FQGNSA. The V and J ends lost 3 bases and 12 bases respectively, with 21 bases between them. In DNA, the CDR3 is TGTGCCAGCAGCTTGATTTATGGGGGGGGGCAAGTGCAGTTCTTC. Protein product: CASSLIYGGGQVQFF. The full variable domain, completed using reference TRBV7-2 and TRBJ2-1, is GAGVSQSPSNKVTEKGKDVELRCDPISGHTALYWYRQSLGQGLEFLIYFQGNSAPDKSGLPSDRFSAERTGGSVSTLTIQRTQQEDSAVYLCASSLIYGGGQVQFFGPGTRLTVL.

The J gene is TRBJ1-1, the V gene TRBV7-3; TRBD1 matches at 11 bases. Looked up from germline, CDR1 is SGHTA and CDR2 is FQGTGA. The V segment lost 1 base and the J segment 6 bases; nucleotides outside the gene matches: 10. The CDR3 consists of 17 residues. The CDR3 is CASSLIGGGQGGAEAFF. In nucleotides, the CDR3 is TGTGCCAGCAGCTTAATAGGTGGGGGACAGGGGGGGGCTGAAGCTTTCTTT.

The chain couples TRBV7-8 to TRBJ2-2; tentative D call: TRBD2 (6 bases). This CDR3 region has 16 residues. V shed 5 bases and J shed 1 base, with 14 bases lying between them. Germline loops: CDR1 SGHVS, CDR2 FQNEAQ. This CDR3 is CASSRRGTVNTGELFF. CDR3 nucleotides: TGTGCCAGCAGCCGGCGCGGGACGGTGAACACCGGGGAGCTGTTTTTT. Full variable domain (remainder filled in from reference TRBV7-8 and TRBJ2-2): GAGVSQSPRYKVAKRGQDVALRCDPISGHVSLFWYQQALGQGPEFLTYFQNEAQLDKSGLPSDRFFAERPEGSVSTLKIQRTQQEDSAVYLCASSRRGTVNTGELFFGEGSRLTVL.

The chain recombines TRBV5-1 with TRBJ1-4; a weak D match, TRBD1 (6 bases). This CDR3 spans 14 amino acids. Germline CDR1 and CDR2: SGHRS and YFSETQ. V was shortened by 4 bases and J by 6 bases, with 13 bases between the two germline ends. CDR3 in amino acids: CASSPGGADEKLFF. CDR3 bases: TGCGCCAGCAGCCCCGGGGGGGCGGATGAAAAACTGTTTTTT.

In the case of this clone: At one end, the junction sequence differs from germline, possibly due to a read error. The chain recombines TRBV27 with TRBJ2-5; maybe TRBD2 (6 bases). Germline V lookup: CDR1 MNHEY, CDR2 SMNVEV (reference sequence). The CDR3 spans 11 residues. The CDR3 DNA reads as TGTGCCAGCAGGGGGGGACCGGTGGAGCACTTC. This encodes CASRGGPVEHF.